A selection of T cell receptor beta chains follows, all from one sample in a study of T cell repertoires in cytomegalovirus infection. MiXCR was run by TCRdb on the reads, yielding one entry per CDR3 protein. The sample yields roughly 990,000 distinct CDR3 sequences, about a third seen once. Their antigen targets remain unknown. The sequences come from cultured CD8+ T cells from PBMCs, collected from culture after CMV antigen stimulation. The receptor set was obtained from a human donor in good health (CMV status not recorded). Some clones in this sample may be carry-over from other donors' samples. CDR3s leave out the opening cysteine and the closing phenylalanine or tryptophan. Each record gives: CDR3 length, J gene, V gene, CDR3 protein.

11 | TRBJ2-7 | TRBV7-6 | ASSDGQTYEQY
12 | TRBJ1-4 | TRBV27 | ASRKGQPNEKLF
13 | TRBJ1-3 | TRBV14 | ASSIGRNSGNTIY
13 | TRBJ2-1 | TRBV19 | ASSMFPTSYNEQF
10 | TRBJ2-2 | TRBV13 | ASSMDPRELF
13 | TRBJ1-4 | TRBV7-6 | ASRPVEKGREKLF
11 | TRBJ2-7 | TRBV29-1 | SVWTGQAYEQY
16 | TRBJ2-6 | TRBV27 | ASSTYRRLDSGANVLT
13 | TRBJ1-2 | TRBV29-1 | SVIPGTGQSYGYT
14 | TRBJ1-6 | TRBV27 | ASSLSGRTGGAPLH
11 | TRBJ1-5 | TRBV6-5 | ASSLNRYQPQH
15 | TRBJ1-6 | TRBV7-9 | ASSSDRGGKKNSPLH
12 | TRBJ1-5 | TRBV6-2/TRBV6-3 | ASSHAANGQPQH
12 | TRBJ2-2 | TRBV7-6 | ATSRKGKTGELF
13 | TRBJ2-3 | TRBV4-3 | ASSQVYRATDTQY
9 | TRBJ1-1 | TRBV7-9 | AGQLTVEAF
12 | TRBJ1-2 | TRBV10-3 | AIRLPRDSDGYT
12 | TRBJ2-5 | TRBV2 | ASAPSPGGETQY
8 | TRBJ1-6 | TRBV27 | AAGDSPLH
12 | TRBJ1-5 | TRBV18 | ASSPDRVGQPQH
12 | TRBJ2-1 | TRBV28 | ASSLTGFYNEQF
14 | TRBJ1-1 | TRBV4-1 | ASSSRAGGRVTEAF
14 | TRBJ1-5 | TRBV25-1 | ASSGPGPVSNQPQH
10 | TRBJ2-5 | TRBV2 | ASESREETQY
10 | TRBJ1-4 | TRBV14 | ASSQERLKLF
10 | TRBJ2-1 | TRBV7-3 | ASSFNYNEQF